One and the same sample provided the 9 T cell receptor beta chains below, sequenced in a study of cytomegalovirus exposure and HLA in healthy donors. With 60 Vbeta and 13 Jbeta primers, the PCR was carried out. Only in-frame clones appear in the TCRdb table, and some are missing; sequencing was by immunoSEQ multiplex PCR. The sample lists fewer than 180,000 clones; around 79% were seen once. Specimen: PBMCs. Receptor source: a human donor in good health.

In its sample, this clone was seen once. The chain uses TRBV9 and TRBJ1-3; 7 bases are shared with TRBD1. Trimming at V came to 4 bases and at J to 4 bases, leaving 8 bases not matched to a gene. CDR1 is SGDLS, CDR2 YYNGEE, per germline. The CDR3 contains 15 residues. Here the CDR3 DNA reads TGTGCCAGCAGCCTAACAGGGGTCGCGGGAAACACCATATATTTT. Translating it yields CASSLTGVAGNTIYF.

With respect to this clone: The junction departs from germline at one end; a sequencing error may be responsible. V and J are TRBV5-1 and TRBJ1-2; D possibly corresponds to TRBD1 (5 bases). Germline V CDR1 and CDR2: SGHRS, YFSETQ. This CDR3 has 13 residues. CDR3 sequence: CASSLGTSDGCTF. The CDR3 nucleotides are TGCGCCAGCAGCTTGGGGACATCGGATGGCTGCACCTTC.

The chain recombines TRBV25-1 with TRBJ1-2; TRBD1 might be the D (5 bases). Trimming removed 4 bases from V and 0 bases from J, with 6 bases in between. The CDR3 has 13 residues. Germline V gives CDR1 MGHDK, CDR2 SYGVNS. CDR3 DNA: TGTGCCAGCAGTGCAGGGTCTAACTATGGCTACACCTTC. It encodes CASSAGSNYGYTF.

The chain is built from TRBV14 and TRBJ1-1, with TRBD1 identical over 8 bases. CDR3 length: 18 amino acids. V shed 4 bases and J 0 bases; nucleotides not matched to a gene: 13. Germline V gene sequence: CDR1 SGHDN, CDR2 FVKESK. CDR3 coding DNA: TGTGCCAGCAGCCCCCTTTACCTGGACAGGGACATGAACACTGAAGCTTTCTTT. Translating it yields CASSPLYLDRDMNTEAFF.

V and J are TRBV4-3 and TRBJ1-5; D not resolved. The V gene lost 0 bases and the J gene lost 6 bases, with 12 bases spanning the gap. The CDR3 runs to 15 residues. Germline CDR1 LGHNA, CDR2 YSLEER. The DNA of the CDR3 is TGCGCCAGCAGCCAAGATTTGTCGGCAGGTCAGCCCCAGCATTTT. Translation gives CASSQDLSAGQPQHF.

The chain employs TRBV9 and TRBJ2-1; TRBD2 matches 11 bases. The germline V gene has CDR1 SGDLS and CDR2 YYNGEE. V lost 4 bases to trimming and J lost 7 bases; unmatched junction nucleotides: 7. This CDR3 contains 15 residues. CDR3 region: CASSPEGLAANEQFF. Here the CDR3 DNA reads TGTGCCAGCAGCCCAGAGGGACTAGCGGCGAATGAGCAGTTCTTC.

This clone was seen once. CDR3: CASSHTVNYNEQFF. The DNA for the CDR3 is TGTGCCAGCAGTCATACGGTTAACTACAATGAGCAGTTCTTC. The chain is built from TRBV28 and TRBJ2-1, with D hard to call. Trimming removed 5 bases from V and 3 bases from J, with 11 bases in between. CDR3 length: 14 amino acids. CDR1 is MDHEN and CDR2 is SYDVKM in the germline V gene.

The chain combines TRBV9 with TRBJ1-1; TRBD1 aligns across 8 bases. Germline CDR1 and CDR2: SGDLS and YYNGEE. V trimming: 4 bases; J trimming: 2 bases; junction bases outside the gene matches: 1. CDR3 length: 13 residues. The CDR3 DNA reads TGTGCCAGCAGCCAGGGGGCCAACACTGAAGCTTTCTTT. Translation gives CASSQGANTEAFF.

V gene TRBV30 combines with J gene TRBJ2-2; D might be TRBD1 (5 bases). CDR3 length: 11 amino acids. Germline V gene lookup returns CDR1 GTSNPN and CDR2 SVGIG (reference sequence). Trimming removed 4 bases from V and 5 bases from J, with 5 bases in between. The CDR3 loop reads CAWKGTGELFF. Here the CDR3 DNA reads TGTGCCTGGAAGGGGACCGGGGAGCTGTTTTTT.